One and the same sample provided the 22 T cell receptor beta chains below, sequenced in a study of blood T cell repertoires in COVID-19. Some clones are missing from TCRdb's copy, which holds only in-frame ones; the method was immunoSEQ multiplex PCR. This repertoire shows some 270,000 clones, approximately 86% found once; its top ten account for 0.87%. Material: peripheral blood. Source of these receptors: a human donor with COVID-19, enrolled during active disease. The donor label of this sample is uncertain.

Remarks on this clone: The junction shows a germline mismatch at one end, possibly a read error. V gene TRBV7-7 combines with J gene TRBJ2-1; TRBD2 agrees at 10 bases. The germline gives CDR1 SSHAT, CDR2 FNYEAQ (reference sequence). The CDR3 totals 16 residues. The chain's CDR3 is CASSLESGRAYNEQFF. The CDR3 DNA reads as TGTGCTAGCAGCTTAGAAAGCGGGAGGGCCTACAATGAGCAGTTCTTC.

The chain combines TRBV7-2 with TRBJ2-7; a weak D match, TRBD2 (5 bases). Between the trimmed V and J ends, which lost 5 bases and 6 bases, there was a span of 17 bases. The CDR3 totals 14 residues. Germline CDR1 reads SGHTA; CDR2 reads FQGNSA. CDR3 coding DNA: TGTGCCAGCAGCCCCACCGGGATCCCAAGCGAGCAGTACTTC. Translated: CASSPTGIPSEQYF.

The rearrangement joins TRBV5-1 to TRBJ2-1, with 8 bases aligning to TRBD2. Trimming cost V 0 bases and J 4 bases; bases outside gene matches: 6. Germline V gene data show CDR1 as SGHRS and CDR2 as YFSETQ. The CDR3 runs to 16 residues. In DNA form, the CDR3 reads TGCGCCAGCAGCTTGGATCCAGCGGGAGTTTACAATGAGCAGTTCTTC. Translation: CASSLDPAGVYNEQFF.

This chain connects TRBV3-1 (or the pseudogene TRBV3-2) to TRBJ2-5; the match to TRBD2 covers 9 bases. Trimming at V came to 6 bases and at J to 5 bases, leaving 7 bases not matched to a gene. CDR1 and CDR2 from the germline V gene are LGHDT and YNNKEL (reference sequence). This CDR3 has 14 amino acids. This CDR3 reads CASSRGLAGETQYF. As DNA, the CDR3 is TGTGCCAGCAGTCGGGGACTAGCTGGCGAGACCCAGTACTTC.

The chain uses TRBV28 and TRBJ1-1, with 7 bases matching TRBD1. This CDR3 comprises 14 residues. From germline, CDR1 is MDHEN and CDR2 SYDVKM. With V trimmed by 7 bases and J by 2 bases, 7 bases remained unmatched. CDR3 DNA: TGTGCCAGCACCCAGGGGGGCCATAACACTGAAGCTTTCTTT. It specifies CASTQGGHNTEAFF.

V is TRBV7-3 and J is TRBJ2-1, with TRBD2 identical over 10 bases. This CDR3 has 16 amino acids. Germline-derived CDR1 and CDR2 are SGHTA and FQGTGA. V lost 4 bases to trimming and J lost 2 bases; unmatched junction nucleotides: 5. The DNA for the CDR3 is TGTGCCAGCAGCTCGACCGGGACTAGCGCCTACAATGAGCAGTTCTTC. Protein product: CASSSTGTSAYNEQFF.

The chain joins TRBV5-1 to TRBJ1-1; the D is unclear. Germline assignment: CDR1 SGHRS and CDR2 YFSETQ. V lost 2 bases and J 0 bases, leaving 8 bases between the germline ends. There are 14 residues in the CDR3. In DNA form, the CDR3 reads TGCGCCAGCAGCTTCCAGGAAATGAACACTGAAGCTTTCTTT. Amino acids: CASSFQEMNTEAFF.

The chain uses TRBV2 and TRBJ1-5, with D possibly matching TRBD1 (5 bases). The ends were cut back, 5 bases at V and 7 bases at J, with 12 bases in the middle. The CDR3 length is 13 residues. From germline, CDR1 is SNHLY and CDR2 FYNNEI. In nucleotides, the CDR3 is TGTGCCAGCAGTAATTTGCGGGACCAGCCCCAGCATTTT. Amino acid sequence: CASSNLRDQPQHF.

The CDR3 DNA sequence: TGTGCCTGGAGTTCATTCAGTATCACCCTTAATCAGCCCCAGCATTTT. This encodes CAWSSFSITLNQPQHF. The chain has TRBV30 and TRBJ1-5; D remains unclear. V lost 2 bases and J lost 4, with 18 bases in between. In germline, CDR1 is GTSNPN, CDR2 SVGIG (reference sequence). This CDR3 is built from 16 residues.

The chain couples TRBV3-1 (or the pseudogene TRBV3-2) to TRBJ1-2; TRBD1 might be the D (5 bases). The CDR3 has 14 residues. Germline V gene lookup returns CDR1 LGHDT and CDR2 YNNKEL (reference sequence). Trimming shortened V by 0 bases and J by 8 bases, and 13 bases separated the two germline ends. CDR3 residues: CASSQDLWTFGYTF. The CDR3 bases are TGTGCCAGCAGCCAAGATCTTTGGACATTCGGCTACACCTTC.

The rearrangement uses TRBV20-1 and TRBJ2-3; TRBD2 matches 8 bases. The V and J ends lost 3 bases and 9 bases, in that order; junction bases with no gene match: 11. The CDR3 has 14 residues. Per the germline V gene, CDR1 is DFQATT and CDR2 is SNEGSKA (reference sequence). CDR3 sequence (DNA): TGCAGTGCTAGTCGTCAGCGGGAGAGACGGACGCAGTATTTT. It codes for CSASRQRERRTQYF.

The chain combines TRBV5-1 with TRBJ2-5, with D maybe TRBD2 (5 bases). CDR1 is SGHRS, CDR2 YFSETQ, per germline. V dropped 4 bases and J dropped 2 bases, with 15 bases sitting between them. The CDR3 loop spans 15 amino acids. DNA of the CDR3: TGCGCCAGCAGCCCGGCGGAGGCTATTCAAGAGACCCAGTACTTC. Translated, it gives CASSPAEAIQETQYF.

The chain couples TRBV7-3 to TRBJ1-1; 11 bases are shared with TRBD1. After removal of 5 bases from V and 5 bases from J, the junction contained 13 bases not matched to a gene. Germline CDR1 SGHTA, CDR2 FQGTGA. The CDR3 has 17 residues. The CDR3 region has the DNA TGTGCCAGCAGCACACGGACAGGGGGCGCCCTGGGTACTGAAGCTTTCTTT. It is translated as CASSTRTGGALGTEAFF.

This clone showed up just once. The chain has TRBV7-9 and TRBJ1-6, with 9 bases lining up with TRBD1. The V gene's germline CDR1 is SEHNR and CDR2 FQNEAQ (reference sequence). This CDR3 comprises 15 residues. Trimming took 7 bases from V and 7 from J; bases not matched to a gene: 8. The CDR3 sequence is CASTPAGQGNSPLHF. CDR3 bases: TGTGCCAGCACCCCTGCCGGACAGGGGAATTCACCCCTCCACTTT.

The rearrangement links TRBV7-9 to TRBJ1-6; D remains ambiguous. This CDR3 has 14 amino acids. The germline V gene encodes CDR1 SEHNR and CDR2 FQNEAQ (reference sequence). V was clipped by 5 bases and J by 10 bases, with 15 bases between them. The CDR3 bases are TGTGCCAGCAGCCTACTTAGGTCGGGATCACCCCTCCACTTT. Its translation is CASSLLRSGSPLHF.

The gene calls are TRBV28 and TRBJ1-5; D possibly corresponds to TRBD1 (5 bases). Germline-derived CDR1 and CDR2 are MDHEN and SYDVKM. This CDR3 has 15 residues. Deletions cut 2 bases from V and 5 bases from J, with 13 bases between. The CDR3 region has the DNA TGTGCCAGCAGTTTAGCGGGGGGAGTCCATCAGCCCCAGCATTTT. Translating it yields CASSLAGGVHQPQHF.

This clone has more than one count but fewer than ten. V gene TRBV19 combines with J gene TRBJ1-2; 9 nucleotides match TRBD1. CDR3 length: 14 residues. CDR1 is LNHDA, CDR2 SQIVND, per germline (reference sequence). V gave up 1 base and J gave up 8 bases; unmatched junction bases: 5. This CDR3 is CASSIGWDREGYTF. The CDR3 DNA sequence: TGTGCCAGTAGTATAGGGTGGGACAGGGAAGGCTACACCTTC.

The V and J genes are TRBV5-1 and TRBJ1-1; a weak D match, TRBD1 (6 bases). Trimming pared 4 bases from V and 1 base from J, leaving 11 bases between. The germline CDR1 and CDR2 sequences are SGHRS and YFSETQ. There are 14 residues in the CDR3. Here the CDR3 reads CASSPRGQNTEAFF. For the CDR3, the DNA is TGCGCCAGCAGCCCCCGGGGACAGAACACTGAAGCTTTCTTT.

This chain joins TRBV7-2 and TRBJ1-5; TRBD1 might be the D (5 bases). V was pared by 0 bases and J by 0 bases, with 15 bases between. CDR1 and CDR2 from the germline V gene are SGHTA and FQGNSA. The CDR3 consists of 18 residues. The CDR3 reads CASSLAQGNLNSNQPQHF. In nucleotides, the CDR3 is TGTGCCAGCAGCTTAGCCCAGGGAAACCTTAATAGCAATCAGCCCCAGCATTTT.

The CDR3 coding sequence is TGTGCCAGCAGCTTAAGACAGGAAGGGACTGAAGCTTTCTTT. Translating it yields CASSLRQEGTEAFF. This chain connects TRBV11-3 to TRBJ1-1; maybe TRBD1 (6 bases). CDR3 length: 14 residues. Per the germline V gene, CDR1 is SGHNT and CDR2 is YENEEA. Trimming left V 2 bases short and J 5 bases short, with 12 bases between.

J is TRBJ1-1 and V is TRBV19; weak D call: TRBD1 (5 bases). The V end was cut by 7 bases, the J end by 0 bases, with 9 bases between. The CDR3 extends over 13 amino acids. Germline CDR1 LNHDA, CDR2 SQIVND (reference sequence). The CDR3, as DNA: TGTGCCAGTACCCCGACAGTGAACACTGAAGCTTTCTTT. The encoded protein is CASTPTVNTEAFF.

This rearrangement joins TRBV2 to TRBJ2-5; tentative D call: TRBD2 (6 bases). The CDR3 contains 13 residues. Germline V gene sequence: CDR1 SNHLY, CDR2 FYNNEI. V was pared by 10 bases and J by 1 base, with 13 bases between. DNA of the CDR3: TGTGCCACCACCGGGAGCGCCCAAGAGACCCAGTACTTC. Amino acid sequence: CATTGSAQETQYF.